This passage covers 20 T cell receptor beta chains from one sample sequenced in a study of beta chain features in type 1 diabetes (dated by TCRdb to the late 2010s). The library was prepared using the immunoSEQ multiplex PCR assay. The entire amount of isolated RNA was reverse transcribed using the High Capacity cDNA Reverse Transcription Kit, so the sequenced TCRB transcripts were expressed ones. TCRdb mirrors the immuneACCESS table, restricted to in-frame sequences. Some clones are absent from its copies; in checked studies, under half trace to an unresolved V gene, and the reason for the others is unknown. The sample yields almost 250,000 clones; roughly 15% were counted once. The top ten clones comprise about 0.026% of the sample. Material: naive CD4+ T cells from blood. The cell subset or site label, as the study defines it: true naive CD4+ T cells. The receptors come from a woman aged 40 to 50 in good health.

DNA of the CDR3: TGTGCCAGCAGTTACGTTAGGGGCAAAGCTTTCTTT. This sequence encodes CASSYVRGKAFF. This chain joins TRBV6-6 and TRBJ1-1; D is possibly TRBD1 (5 bases). This CDR3 comprises 12 residues. Germline V lookup: CDR1 MNHNY, CDR2 SVGAGI (reference sequence). The V end lost 2 bases, the J end lost 9 bases, and 10 bases lay between the germline ends.

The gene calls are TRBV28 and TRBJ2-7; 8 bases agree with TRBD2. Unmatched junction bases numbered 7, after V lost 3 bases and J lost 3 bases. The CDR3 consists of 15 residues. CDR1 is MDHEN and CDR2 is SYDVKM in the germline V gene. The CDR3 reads CASSLGGAGDYEQYF. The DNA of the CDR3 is TGTGCCAGCAGTTTGGGCGGAGCGGGGGACTACGAGCAGTACTTC. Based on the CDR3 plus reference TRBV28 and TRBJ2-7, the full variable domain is DVKVTQSSRYLVKRTGEKVFLECVQDMDHENMFWYRQDPGLGLRLIYFSYDVKMKEKGDIPEGYSVSREKKERFSLILESASTNQTSMYLCASSLGGAGDYEQYFGPGTRLTVT.

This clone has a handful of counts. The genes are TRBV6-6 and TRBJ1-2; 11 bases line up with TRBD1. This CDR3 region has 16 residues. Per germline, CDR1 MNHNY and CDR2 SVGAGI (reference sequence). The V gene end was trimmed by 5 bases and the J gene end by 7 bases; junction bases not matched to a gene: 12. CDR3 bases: TGTGCCAGCAGTAACCAACGGACAGGGGGCGGCTCTGGCTACACCTTC. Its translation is CASSNQRTGGGSGYTF.

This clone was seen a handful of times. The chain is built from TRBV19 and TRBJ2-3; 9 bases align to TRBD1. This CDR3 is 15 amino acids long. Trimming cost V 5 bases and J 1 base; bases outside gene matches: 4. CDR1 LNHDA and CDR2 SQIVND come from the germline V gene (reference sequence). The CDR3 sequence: CASSPWDRGTDTQYF. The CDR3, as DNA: TGTGCCAGTAGTCCGTGGGACAGGGGCACAGATACGCAGTATTTT.

CDR3 DNA sequence: TGCGCCAGCAGCCAAGATCCGCCCCCACTGAAGTATGGCTACACCTTC. Translated, it gives CASSQDPPPLKYGYTF. The chain employs TRBV4-1 and TRBJ1-2; D call uncertain. The CDR3 totals 16 residues. Germline CDR1 and CDR2: MGHRA and YSYEKL. V lost 0 bases and J 5 bases, leaving 16 bases between the germline ends.

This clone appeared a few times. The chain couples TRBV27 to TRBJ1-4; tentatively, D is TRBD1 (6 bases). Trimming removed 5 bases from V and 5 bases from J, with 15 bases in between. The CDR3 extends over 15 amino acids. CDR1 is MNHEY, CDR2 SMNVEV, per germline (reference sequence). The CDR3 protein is CASSPLQGGNEKLFF. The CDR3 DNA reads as TGTGCCAGCAGTCCTTTACAGGGAGGGAATGAAAAACTGTTTTTT. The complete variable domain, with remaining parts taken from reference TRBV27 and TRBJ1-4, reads EAQVTQNPRYLITVTGKKLTVTCSQNMNHEYMSWYRQDPGLGLRQIYYSMNVEVTDKGDVPEGYKVSRKEKRNFPLILESPSPNQTSLYFCASSPLQGGNEKLFFGSGTQLSVL.

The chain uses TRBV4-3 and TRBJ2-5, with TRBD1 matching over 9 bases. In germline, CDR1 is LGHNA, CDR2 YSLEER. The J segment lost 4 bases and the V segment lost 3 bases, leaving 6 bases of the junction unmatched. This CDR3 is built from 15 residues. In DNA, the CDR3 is TGCGCCAGCAGCCAGACTACAGGGGGCGGAGAGACCCAGTACTTC. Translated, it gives CASSQTTGGGETQYF.

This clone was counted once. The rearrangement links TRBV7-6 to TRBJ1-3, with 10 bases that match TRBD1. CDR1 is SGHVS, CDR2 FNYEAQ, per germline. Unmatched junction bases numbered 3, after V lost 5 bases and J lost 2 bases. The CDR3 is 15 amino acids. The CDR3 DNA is TGTGCCAGCAGCCAAGACAGGGGGCCTGGAAACACCATATATTTT. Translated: CASSQDRGPGNTIYF.

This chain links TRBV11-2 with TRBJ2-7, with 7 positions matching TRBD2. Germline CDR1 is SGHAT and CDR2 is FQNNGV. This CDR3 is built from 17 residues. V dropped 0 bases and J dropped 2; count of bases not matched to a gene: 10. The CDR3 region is CASSLEVGGFGTYEQYF. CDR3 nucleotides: TGTGCCAGCAGCTTAGAGGTGGGGGGGTTCGGTACCTACGAGCAGTACTTC.

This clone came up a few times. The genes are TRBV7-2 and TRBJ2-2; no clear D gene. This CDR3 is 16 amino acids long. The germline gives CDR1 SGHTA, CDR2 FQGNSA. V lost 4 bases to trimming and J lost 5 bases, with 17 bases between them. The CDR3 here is CASSSDTSLVTGELFF. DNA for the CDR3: TGTGCCAGCAGCTCCGACACCTCATTAGTTACCGGGGAGCTGTTTTTT.

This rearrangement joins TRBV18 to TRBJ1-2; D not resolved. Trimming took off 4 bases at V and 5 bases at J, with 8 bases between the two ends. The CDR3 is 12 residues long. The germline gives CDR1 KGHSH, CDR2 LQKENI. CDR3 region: CASSLALYGYTF. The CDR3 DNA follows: TGTGCCAGCTCACTGGCATTATATGGCTACACCTTC.

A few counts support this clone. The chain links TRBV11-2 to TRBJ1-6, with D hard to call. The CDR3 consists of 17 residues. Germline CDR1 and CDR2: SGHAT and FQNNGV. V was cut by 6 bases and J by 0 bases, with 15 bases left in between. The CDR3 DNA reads TGTGCCAGCAGACGTCCGTTGGAGAGCTCCTATAATTCACCCCTCCACTTT. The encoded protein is CASRRPLESSYNSPLHF.

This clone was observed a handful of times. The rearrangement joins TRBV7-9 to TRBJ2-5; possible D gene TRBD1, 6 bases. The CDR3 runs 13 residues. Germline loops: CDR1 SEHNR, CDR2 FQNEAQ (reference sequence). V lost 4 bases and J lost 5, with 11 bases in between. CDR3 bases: TGTGCCAGCAGCTCCGGACAGTGGGAGACCCAGTACTTC. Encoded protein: CASSSGQWETQYF.

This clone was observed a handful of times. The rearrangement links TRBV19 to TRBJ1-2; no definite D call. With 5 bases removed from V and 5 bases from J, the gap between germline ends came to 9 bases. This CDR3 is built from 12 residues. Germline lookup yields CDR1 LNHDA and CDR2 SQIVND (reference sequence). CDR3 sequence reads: CASSGVDYGYTF. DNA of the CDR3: TGTGCCAGTAGTGGAGTTGATTATGGCTACACCTTC.

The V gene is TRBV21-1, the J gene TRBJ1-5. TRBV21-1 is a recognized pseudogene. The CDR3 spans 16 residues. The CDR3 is CASSNGYRDSNQPQHF. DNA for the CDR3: TGTGCCAGCAGCAACGGCTATCGGGATAGCAATCAGCCCCAGCATTTT.

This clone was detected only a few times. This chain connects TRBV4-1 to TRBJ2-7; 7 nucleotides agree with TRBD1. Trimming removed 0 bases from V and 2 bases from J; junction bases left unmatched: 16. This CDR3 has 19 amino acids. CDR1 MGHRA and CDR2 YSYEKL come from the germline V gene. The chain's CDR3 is CASSQDNFRGRRMTYEQYF. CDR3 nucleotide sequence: TGCGCCAGCAGCCAAGATAATTTCAGGGGGAGACGGATGACCTACGAGCAGTACTTC.

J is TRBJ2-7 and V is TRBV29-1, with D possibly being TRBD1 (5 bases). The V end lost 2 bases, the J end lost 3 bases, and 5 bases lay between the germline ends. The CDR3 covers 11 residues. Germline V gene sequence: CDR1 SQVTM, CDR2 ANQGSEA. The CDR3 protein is CSVERGYEQYF. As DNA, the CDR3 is TGCAGCGTTGAAAGGGGCTACGAGCAGTACTTC.

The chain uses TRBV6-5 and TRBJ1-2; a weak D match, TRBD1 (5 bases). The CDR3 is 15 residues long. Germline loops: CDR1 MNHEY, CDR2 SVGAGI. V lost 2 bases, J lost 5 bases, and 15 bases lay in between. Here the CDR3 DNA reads TGTGCCAGCAGTTACACTATTCAGGGCCGGTATGGCTACACCTTC. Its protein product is CASSYTIQGRYGYTF.

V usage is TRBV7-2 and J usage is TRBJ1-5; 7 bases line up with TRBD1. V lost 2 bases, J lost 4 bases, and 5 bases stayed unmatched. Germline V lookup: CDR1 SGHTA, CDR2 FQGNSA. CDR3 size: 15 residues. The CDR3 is CASSLTQGRNQPQHF. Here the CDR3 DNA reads TGTGCCAGCAGCTTAACACAGGGGAGGAATCAGCCCCAGCATTTT. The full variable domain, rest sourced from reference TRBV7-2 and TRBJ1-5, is GAGVSQSPSNKVTEKGKDVELRCDPISGHTALYWYRQSLGQGLEFLIYFQGNSAPDKSGLPSDRFSAERTGGSVSTLTIQRTQQEDSAVYLCASSLTQGRNQPQHFGDGTRLSIL.

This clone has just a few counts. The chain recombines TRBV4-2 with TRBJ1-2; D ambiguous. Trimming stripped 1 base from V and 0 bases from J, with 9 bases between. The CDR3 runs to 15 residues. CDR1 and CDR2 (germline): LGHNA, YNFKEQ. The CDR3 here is CASSQGAVANYGYTF. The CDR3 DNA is TGTGCCAGCAGCCAAGGAGCGGTAGCTAACTATGGCTACACCTTC.